Each of the 3 T cell receptor beta chains below was sequenced from the same sample in a study of blood T cell repertoires in COVID-19 (dated by TCRdb to the early 2020s). Receptor libraries were prepared by the immunoSEQ multiplex PCR assay. This is the immuneACCESS table as TCRdb keeps it, with only in-frame sequences that have V and J called. A part of the clones is gone; compared with another copy, unresolved V genes explain less than half, and the rest is unexplained. The sample records tens of thousands of clones, 70% to 90% of which are singletons. The ten largest account for around 8% of the sample. Sequencing was performed on peripheral blood. The source of these receptors is a human donor with active COVID-19. The donor label of this sample is uncertain.

V is TRBV20-1 and J is TRBJ1-1; tentative D call: TRBD1 (5 bases). V shed 2 bases and J shed 6 bases, with 7 bases lying between them. This CDR3 spans 11 amino acids. The germline gives CDR1 DFQATT, CDR2 SNEGSKA (reference sequence). CDR3 loop: CSARRQSEAFF. Here the CDR3 DNA reads TGCAGTGCTAGAAGACAGTCTGAAGCTTTCTTT.

The chain recombines TRBV5-1 with TRBJ2-5; D may be TRBD2 (5 bases). The CDR3 runs to 14 residues. Germline lookup yields CDR1 SGHRS and CDR2 YFSETQ. Trimming left V 2 bases short and J 7 bases short, with 15 bases between. CDR3: CASSFGLQSMTQYF. Written as DNA, the CDR3 is TGCGCCAGCAGCTTCGGACTGCAAAGTATGACCCAGTACTTC. The whole variable domain, remainder taken from reference TRBV5-1 and TRBJ2-5, is KAGVTQTPRYLIKTRGQQVTLSCSPISGHRSVSWYQQTPGQGLQFLFEYFSETQRNKGNFPGRFSGRQFSNSRSEMNVSTLELGDSALYLCASSFGLQSMTQYFGPGTRLLVL.

This clone appeared once. The genes are TRBV5-1 and TRBJ2-4; TRBD2 is a possible D gene (6 bases). Per germline, CDR1 SGHRS and CDR2 YFSETQ. The CDR3 extends over 14 amino acids. The ends were cut back, 1 base at V and 5 bases at J, with 10 bases in the middle. The CDR3 bases are TGCGCCAGCAGCTTGAGCGGAGGGGAAAACATTCAGTACTTC. It yields the protein CASSLSGGENIQYF.